This T cell receptor beta chain was sequenced during a study of T cells after yellow fever vaccination. This clonotype came up a few times. Germline CDR1 and CDR2: MNHEY and SVGAGI. V shed 6 bases and J shed 9 bases, with 9 bases lying between them. The CDR3 has 12 residues. Production of TCR cDNA was by 5'RACE template switching, which also added a universal primer site and UMIs. TCRdb re-derived calls from the 5' RACE reads in MiXCR, one entry per CDR3 protein. The table includes approximately 510,000 distinct CDR3 sequences, less than 25% detected once. This specimen consisted of PBMCs, obtained about 20 days after the first yellow fever vaccination. This clonotype was sampled from a man aged 18 to 29 who received the YFV17D yellow fever vaccine. V is TRBV6-5 and J is TRBJ1-6, with D perhaps matching TRBD1 (5 bases). CDR3 loop: CASRAGFSPLHF. CDR3 nucleotide sequence: TGTGCCAGCAGGGCAGGGTTTTCACCCCTCCACTTT.